This T cell receptor beta chain was sequenced for a study of OX40 agonist ivuxolimab in advanced cancers. Concerning this clone: What it binds is not known.

On cycle 4 day 1 and cycle 7 day 1, as well as at baseline, blood was sampled. Data came from immunoSEQ multiplex PCR; TCRdb stores just in-frame clones and leaves some out. This sample yields more than 55,000 clones, of which about 89% are seen a single time; 13% to 15% belongs to the top ten. General study findings and limits: The antigen specificity of the peripheral T cells (those that were expanded) was not determined. Certain nonresponders likewise exhibited a low normalized T-cell clonal expansion.

Germline V gene data show CDR1 as MDHEN and CDR2 as SYDVKM. J lost 7 bases, V lost 5 bases, and 10 bases had no gene match. This CDR3 is built from 15 residues. The genes are TRBV28 and TRBJ2-4; 8 positions match TRBD1. Material: CD4+ or CD8+ T cells sorted from blood, obtained in a trial of the OX40 agonist ivuxolimab. The clonotype was recovered from an adult with an advanced solid tumor such as melanoma, head and neck, liver or kidney cancer. The CDR3 protein is CASSARGLESNIQYF. The CDR3 bases are TGTGCCAGCAGTGCCAGGGGGCTGGAAAGCAACATTCAGTACTTC.